This T cell receptor (beta chain) originates from a study of cytomegalovirus exposure and HLA in healthy donors. PCR was performed using 60 Vbeta and 13 Jbeta primers. This table comes from immunoSEQ multiplex PCR, and its TCRdb copy is limited to in-frame clones, with some not included. The table shows around 150,000 clones, with 60% to 85% occurring only once. The germline gives CDR1 MRHNA, CDR2 SNTAGT. The CDR3 runs 16 residues. Trimming took off 0 bases at V and 0 bases at J, with 9 bases between the two ends. About this clone: Its specificity is unknown.

Study results and limitations: As immune exposure information, only CMV serostatus was available. Cytomegalovirus association was listed for approximately 150 TCR beta chains. As was reported, the HLA-A and HLA-B alleles of most subjects were accurately predicted from TCR beta sequences.

Healthy bone marrow donors made up the cohort. The sequence was collected from a female donor in good health and CMV-seropositive. The chain employs TRBV6-4 and TRBJ2-1; D ambiguous. Sequencing was done on a sample of PBMCs. As DNA, the CDR3 is TGTGCCAGCAGTGACTCGGCCACAAACTCCTACAATGAGCAGTTCTTC. Its protein is CASSDSATNSYNEQFF.